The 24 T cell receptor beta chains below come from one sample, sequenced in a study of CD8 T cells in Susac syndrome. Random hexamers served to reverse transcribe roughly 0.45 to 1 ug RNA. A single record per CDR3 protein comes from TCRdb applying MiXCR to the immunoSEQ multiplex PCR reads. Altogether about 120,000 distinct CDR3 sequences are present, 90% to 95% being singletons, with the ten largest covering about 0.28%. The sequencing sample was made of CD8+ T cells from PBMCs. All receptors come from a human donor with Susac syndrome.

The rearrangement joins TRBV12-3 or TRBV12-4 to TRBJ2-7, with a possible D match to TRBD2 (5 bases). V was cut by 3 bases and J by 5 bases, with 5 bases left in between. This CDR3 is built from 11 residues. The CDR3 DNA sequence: TGTGCCAGCAGTTTCGGGAACGAGCAGTACTTC. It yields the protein CASSFGNEQYF.

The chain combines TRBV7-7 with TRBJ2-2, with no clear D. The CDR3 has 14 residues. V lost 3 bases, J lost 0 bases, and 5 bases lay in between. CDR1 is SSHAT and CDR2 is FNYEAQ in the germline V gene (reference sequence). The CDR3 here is CASSLEANTGELFF. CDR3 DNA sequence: TGTGCCAGCAGCTTGGAAGCGAACACCGGGGAGCTGTTTTTT.

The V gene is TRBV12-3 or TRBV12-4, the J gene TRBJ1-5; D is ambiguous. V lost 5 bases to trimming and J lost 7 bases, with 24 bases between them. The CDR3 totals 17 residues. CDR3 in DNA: TGTGCCAGCAGTCCCCGGGGATTTTGGGCAGAGCGGCAGCCCCAGCATTTT. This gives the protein CASSPRGFWAERQPQHF.

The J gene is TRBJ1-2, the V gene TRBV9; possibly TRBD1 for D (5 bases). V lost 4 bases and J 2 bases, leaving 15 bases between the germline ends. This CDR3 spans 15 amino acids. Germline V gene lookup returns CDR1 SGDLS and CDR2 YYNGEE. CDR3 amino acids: CASSIYQGGNYGYTF. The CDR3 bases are TGTGCCAGCAGCATATACCAGGGAGGAAACTATGGCTACACCTTC.

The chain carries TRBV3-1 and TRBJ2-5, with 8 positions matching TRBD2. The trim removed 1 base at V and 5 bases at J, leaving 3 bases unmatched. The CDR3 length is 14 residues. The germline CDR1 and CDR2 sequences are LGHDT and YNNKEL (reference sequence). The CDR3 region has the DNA TGTGCCAGCAGCCAAGCTACGGGGGGGGAGACCCAGTACTTC. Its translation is CASSQATGGETQYF.

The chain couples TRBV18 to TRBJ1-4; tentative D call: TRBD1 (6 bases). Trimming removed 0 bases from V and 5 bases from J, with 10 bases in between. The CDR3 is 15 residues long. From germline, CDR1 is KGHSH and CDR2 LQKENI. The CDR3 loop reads CASSPPRQENEKLFF. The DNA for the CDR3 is TGTGCCAGCTCACCACCGAGACAGGAGAATGAAAAACTGTTTTTT.

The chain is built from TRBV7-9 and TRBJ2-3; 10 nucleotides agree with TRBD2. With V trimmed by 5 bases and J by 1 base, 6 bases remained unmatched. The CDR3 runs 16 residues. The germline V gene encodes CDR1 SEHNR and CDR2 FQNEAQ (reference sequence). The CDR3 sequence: CASSSSGTSGTDTQYF. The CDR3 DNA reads TGTGCCAGCAGCAGCTCCGGGACTAGCGGCACAGATACGCAGTATTTT.

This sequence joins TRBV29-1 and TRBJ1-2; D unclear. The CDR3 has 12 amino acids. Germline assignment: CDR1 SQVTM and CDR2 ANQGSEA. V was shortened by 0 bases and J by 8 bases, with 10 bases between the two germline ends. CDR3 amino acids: CSVEDDEGGYTF. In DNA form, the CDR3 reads TGCAGCGTTGAAGATGATGAGGGAGGCTACACCTTC.

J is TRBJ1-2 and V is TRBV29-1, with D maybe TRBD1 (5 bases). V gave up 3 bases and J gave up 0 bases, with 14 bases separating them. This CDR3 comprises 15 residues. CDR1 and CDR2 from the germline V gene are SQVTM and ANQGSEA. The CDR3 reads CSVDLRGVANYGYTF. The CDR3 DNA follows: TGCAGCGTTGATCTTCGAGGGGTGGCTAACTATGGCTACACCTTC.

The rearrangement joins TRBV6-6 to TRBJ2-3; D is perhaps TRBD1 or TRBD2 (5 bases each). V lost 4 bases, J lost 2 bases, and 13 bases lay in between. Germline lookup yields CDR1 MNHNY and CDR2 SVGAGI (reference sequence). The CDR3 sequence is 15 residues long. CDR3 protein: CASSSEGSLTDTQYF. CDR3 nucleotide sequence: TGTGCCAGCAGTTCCGAGGGGTCCCTCACAGATACGCAGTATTTT.

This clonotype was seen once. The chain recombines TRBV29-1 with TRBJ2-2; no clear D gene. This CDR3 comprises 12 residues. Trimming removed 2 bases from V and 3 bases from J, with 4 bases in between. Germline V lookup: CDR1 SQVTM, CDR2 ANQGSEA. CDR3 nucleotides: TGCAGCGTTGAAAGGCACACCGGGGAGCTGTTTTTT. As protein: CSVERHTGELFF.

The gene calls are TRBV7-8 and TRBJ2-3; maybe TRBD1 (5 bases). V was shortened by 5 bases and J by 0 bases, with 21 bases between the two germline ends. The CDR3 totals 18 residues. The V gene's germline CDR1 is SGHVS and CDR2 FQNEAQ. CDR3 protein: CASSKTATVPTSTDTQYF. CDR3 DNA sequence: TGTGCCAGCAGCAAGACAGCTACCGTCCCGACTAGCACAGATACGCAGTATTTT.

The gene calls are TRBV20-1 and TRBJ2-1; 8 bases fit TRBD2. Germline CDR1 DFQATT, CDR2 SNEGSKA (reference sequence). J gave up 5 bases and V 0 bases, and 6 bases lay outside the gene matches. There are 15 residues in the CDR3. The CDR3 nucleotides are TGCAGTGCTAGAGATCTGGTAGCGGGGAACAATGAGCAGTTCTTC. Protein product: CSARDLVAGNNEQFF.

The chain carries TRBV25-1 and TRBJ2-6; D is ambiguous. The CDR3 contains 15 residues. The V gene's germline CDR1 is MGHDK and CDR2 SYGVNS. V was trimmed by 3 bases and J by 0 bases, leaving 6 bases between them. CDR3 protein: CASSELDSGANVLTF. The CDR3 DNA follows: TGTGCCAGCAGTGAGCTGGACTCTGGGGCCAACGTCCTGACTTTC.

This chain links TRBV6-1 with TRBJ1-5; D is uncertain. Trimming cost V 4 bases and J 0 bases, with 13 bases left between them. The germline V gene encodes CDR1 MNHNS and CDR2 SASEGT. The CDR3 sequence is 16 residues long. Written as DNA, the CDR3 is TGTGCCAGCAGTGCAGGACGGACCGATAGCAATCAGCCCCAGCATTTT. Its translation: CASSAGRTDSNQPQHF.

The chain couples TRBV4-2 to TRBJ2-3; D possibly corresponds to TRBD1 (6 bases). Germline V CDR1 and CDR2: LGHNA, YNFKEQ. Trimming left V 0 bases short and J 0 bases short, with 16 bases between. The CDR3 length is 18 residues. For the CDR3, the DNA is TGTGCCAGCAGCCAAGACCCAACAGGGTCATCAAGCACAGATACGCAGTATTTT. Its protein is CASSQDPTGSSSTDTQYF.

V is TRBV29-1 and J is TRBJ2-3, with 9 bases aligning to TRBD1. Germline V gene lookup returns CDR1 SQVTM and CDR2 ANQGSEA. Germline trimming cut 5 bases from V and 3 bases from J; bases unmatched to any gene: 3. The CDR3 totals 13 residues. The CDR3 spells CSVTGGATDTQYF. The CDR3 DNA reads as TGCAGCGTTACAGGGGGCGCGACAGATACGCAGTATTTT.

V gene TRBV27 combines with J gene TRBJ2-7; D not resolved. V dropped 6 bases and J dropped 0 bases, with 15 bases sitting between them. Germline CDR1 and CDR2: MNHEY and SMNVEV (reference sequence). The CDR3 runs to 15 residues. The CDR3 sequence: CASSSPAGDSYEQYF. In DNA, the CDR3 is TGTGCCAGCAGCTCCCCAGCCGGAGACTCCTACGAGCAGTACTTC.

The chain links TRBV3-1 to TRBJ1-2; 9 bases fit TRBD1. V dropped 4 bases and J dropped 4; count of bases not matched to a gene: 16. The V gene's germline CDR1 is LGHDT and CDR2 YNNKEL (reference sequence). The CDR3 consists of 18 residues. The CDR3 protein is CASSRAEGRTGDGYGYTF. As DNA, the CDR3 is TGTGCCAGCAGCCGGGCAGAAGGCCGGACAGGGGACGGCTATGGCTACACCTTC.

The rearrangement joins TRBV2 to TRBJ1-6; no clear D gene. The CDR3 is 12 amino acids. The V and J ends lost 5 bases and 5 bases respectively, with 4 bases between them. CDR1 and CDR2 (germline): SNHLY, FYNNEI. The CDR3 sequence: CASSQNNSPLHF. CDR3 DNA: TGTGCCAGCAGTCAGAATAATTCACCCCTCCACTTT.

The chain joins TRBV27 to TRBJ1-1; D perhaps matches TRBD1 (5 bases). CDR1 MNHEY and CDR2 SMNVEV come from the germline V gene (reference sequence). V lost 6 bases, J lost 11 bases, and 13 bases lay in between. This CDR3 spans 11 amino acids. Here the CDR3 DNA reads TGTGCCAGCAGCCAGGGCCCCGAGGCTTTCTTT. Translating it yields CASSQGPEAFF.

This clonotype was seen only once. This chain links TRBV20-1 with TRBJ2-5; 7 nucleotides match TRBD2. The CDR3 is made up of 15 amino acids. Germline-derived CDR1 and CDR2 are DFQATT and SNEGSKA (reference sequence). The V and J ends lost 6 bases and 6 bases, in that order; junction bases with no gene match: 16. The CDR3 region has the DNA TGCAGTGCCGCCCCAACGGCTAGCGGTTCGCAGACCCAGTACTTC. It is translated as CSAAPTASGSQTQYF.

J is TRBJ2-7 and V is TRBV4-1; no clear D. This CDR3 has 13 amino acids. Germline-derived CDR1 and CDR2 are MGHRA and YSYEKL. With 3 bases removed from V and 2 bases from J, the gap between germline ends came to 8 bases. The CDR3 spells CASSHGPTYEQYF. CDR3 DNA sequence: TGCGCCAGCAGCCACGGGCCCACCTACGAGCAGTACTTC.

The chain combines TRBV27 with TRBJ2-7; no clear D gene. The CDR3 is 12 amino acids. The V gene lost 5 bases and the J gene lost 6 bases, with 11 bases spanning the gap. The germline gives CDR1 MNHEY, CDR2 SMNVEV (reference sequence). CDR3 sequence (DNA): TGTGCCAGCAGTACCGGCCCGCCCGAGCAGTACTTC. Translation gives CASSTGPPEQYF.